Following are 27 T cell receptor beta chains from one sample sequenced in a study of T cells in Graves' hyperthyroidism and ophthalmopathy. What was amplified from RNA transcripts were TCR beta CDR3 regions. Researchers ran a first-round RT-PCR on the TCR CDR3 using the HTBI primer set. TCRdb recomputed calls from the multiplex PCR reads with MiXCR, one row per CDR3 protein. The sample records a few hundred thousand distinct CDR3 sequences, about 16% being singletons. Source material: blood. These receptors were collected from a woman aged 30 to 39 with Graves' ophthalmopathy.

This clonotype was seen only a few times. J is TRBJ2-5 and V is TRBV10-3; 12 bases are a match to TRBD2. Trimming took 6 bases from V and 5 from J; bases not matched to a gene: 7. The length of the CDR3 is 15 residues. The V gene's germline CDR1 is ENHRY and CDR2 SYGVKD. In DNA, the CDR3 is TGTGCCATCAGATCCCTAGCGGGGGGGTCGGAGACCCAGTACTTC. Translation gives CAIRSLAGGSETQYF.

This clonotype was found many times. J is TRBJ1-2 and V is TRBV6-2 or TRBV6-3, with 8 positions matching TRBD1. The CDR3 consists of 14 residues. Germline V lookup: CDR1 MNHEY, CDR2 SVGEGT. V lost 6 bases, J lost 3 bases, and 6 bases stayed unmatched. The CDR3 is CASSPDRGDYGYTF. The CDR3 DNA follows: TGTGCCAGCAGCCCCGACAGGGGCGACTATGGCTACACCTTC.

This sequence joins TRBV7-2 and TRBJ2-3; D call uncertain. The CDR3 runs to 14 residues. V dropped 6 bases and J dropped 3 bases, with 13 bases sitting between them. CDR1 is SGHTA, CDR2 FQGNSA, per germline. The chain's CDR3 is CASSISPPTDTQYF. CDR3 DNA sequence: TGTGCCAGCAGTATATCTCCGCCGACAGATACGCAGTATTTT.

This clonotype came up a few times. CDR3 DNA sequence: TGTGCCAGCAGTTGGGGACAGAACTCGAACACTGAAGCTTTCTTT. It translates to CASSWGQNSNTEAFF. The chain combines TRBV28 with TRBJ1-1, with 7 bases lining up with TRBD1. Germline CDR1 reads MDHEN; CDR2 reads SYDVKM. The CDR3 loop spans 15 amino acids. With 4 bases clipped from V and 1 base from J, the junction kept 6 bases outside the gene matches.

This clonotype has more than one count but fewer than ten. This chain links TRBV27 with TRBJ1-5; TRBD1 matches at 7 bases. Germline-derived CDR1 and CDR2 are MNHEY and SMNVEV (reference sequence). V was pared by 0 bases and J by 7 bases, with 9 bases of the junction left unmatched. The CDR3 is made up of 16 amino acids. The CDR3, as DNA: TGTGCCAGCAGTTTATCCCGAGGCAGGGGGAAGCAGCCCCAGCATTTT. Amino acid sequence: CASSLSRGRGKQPQHF.

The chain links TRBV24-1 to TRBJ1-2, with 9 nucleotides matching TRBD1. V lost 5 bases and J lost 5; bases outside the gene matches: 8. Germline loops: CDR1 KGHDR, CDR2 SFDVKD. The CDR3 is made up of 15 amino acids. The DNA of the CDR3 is TGTGCCACCAGTGGCCAGACAGGGGGGGATTATGGCTACACCTTC. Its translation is CATSGQTGGDYGYTF.

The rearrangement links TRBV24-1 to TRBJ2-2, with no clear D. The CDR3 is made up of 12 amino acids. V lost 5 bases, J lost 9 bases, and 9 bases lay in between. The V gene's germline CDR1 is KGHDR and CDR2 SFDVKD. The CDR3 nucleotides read TGTGCCACCAGTGTCAGTGCACGGGAGCTGTTTTTT. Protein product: CATSVSARELFF.

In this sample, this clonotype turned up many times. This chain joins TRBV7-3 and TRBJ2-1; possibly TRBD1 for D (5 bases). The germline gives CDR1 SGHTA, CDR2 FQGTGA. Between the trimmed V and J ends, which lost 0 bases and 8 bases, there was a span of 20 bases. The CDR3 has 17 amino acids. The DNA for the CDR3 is TGTGCCAGCAGCTTAACTGCAGGGCTGGCCGGGTCCGATGAGCAGTTCTTC. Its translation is CASSLTAGLAGSDEQFF.

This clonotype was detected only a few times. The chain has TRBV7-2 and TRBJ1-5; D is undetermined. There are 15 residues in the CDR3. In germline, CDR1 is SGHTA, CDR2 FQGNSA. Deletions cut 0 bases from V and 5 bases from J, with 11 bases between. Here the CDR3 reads CASSLAKGGDQPQHF. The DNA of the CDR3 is TGTGCCAGCAGCTTAGCGAAGGGTGGTGATCAGCCCCAGCATTTT.

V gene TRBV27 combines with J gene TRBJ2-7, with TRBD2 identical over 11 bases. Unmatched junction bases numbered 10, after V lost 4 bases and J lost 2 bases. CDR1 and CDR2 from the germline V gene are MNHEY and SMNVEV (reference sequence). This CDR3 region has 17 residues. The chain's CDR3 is CASSSLLGTSGPYEQYF. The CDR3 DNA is TGTGCCAGCAGTTCACTCCTCGGGACTAGCGGACCCTACGAGCAGTACTTC.

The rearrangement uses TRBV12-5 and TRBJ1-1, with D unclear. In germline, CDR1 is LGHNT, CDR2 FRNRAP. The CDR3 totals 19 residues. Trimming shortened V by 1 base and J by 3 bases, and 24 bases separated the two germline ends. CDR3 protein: CASGLAPPRKGTRDTEAFF. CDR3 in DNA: TGTGCTAGTGGTTTGGCACCACCCCGGAAGGGTACTCGGGACACTGAAGCTTTCTTT.

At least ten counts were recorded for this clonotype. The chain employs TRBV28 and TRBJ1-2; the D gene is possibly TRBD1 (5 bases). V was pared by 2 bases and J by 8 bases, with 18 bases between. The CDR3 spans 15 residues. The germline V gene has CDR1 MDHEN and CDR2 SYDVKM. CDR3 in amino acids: CASSLRFWQGGGYTF. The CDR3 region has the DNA TGTGCCAGCAGTTTAAGATTCTGGCAGGGAGGGGGCTACACCTTC.

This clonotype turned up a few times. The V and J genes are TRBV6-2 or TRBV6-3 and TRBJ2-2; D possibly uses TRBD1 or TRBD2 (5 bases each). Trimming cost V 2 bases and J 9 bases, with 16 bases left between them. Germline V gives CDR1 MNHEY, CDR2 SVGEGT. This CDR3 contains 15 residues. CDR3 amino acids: CASSYRRGVPRELFF. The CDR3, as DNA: TGTGCCAGCAGTTACCGCAGAGGGGTCCCCCGGGAGCTGTTTTTT.

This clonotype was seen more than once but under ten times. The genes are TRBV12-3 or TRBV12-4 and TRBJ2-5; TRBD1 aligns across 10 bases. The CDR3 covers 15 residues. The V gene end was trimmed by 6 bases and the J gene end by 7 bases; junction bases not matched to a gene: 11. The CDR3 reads CASSPTGGDEGTQYF. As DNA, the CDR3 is TGTGCCAGCAGCCCGACAGGGGGCGACGAGGGGACCCAGTACTTC.

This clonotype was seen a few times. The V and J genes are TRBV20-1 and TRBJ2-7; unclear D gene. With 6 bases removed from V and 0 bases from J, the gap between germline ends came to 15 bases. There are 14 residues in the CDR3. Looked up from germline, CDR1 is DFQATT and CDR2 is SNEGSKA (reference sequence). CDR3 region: CSAPGLTHSYEQYF. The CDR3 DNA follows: TGCAGTGCCCCGGGTCTGACTCACTCCTACGAGCAGTACTTC.

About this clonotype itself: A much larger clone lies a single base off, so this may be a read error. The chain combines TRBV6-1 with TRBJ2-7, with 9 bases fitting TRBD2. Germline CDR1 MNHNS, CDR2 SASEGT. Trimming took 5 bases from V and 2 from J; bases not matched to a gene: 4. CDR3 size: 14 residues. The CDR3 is CASSTSGWAYEQYF. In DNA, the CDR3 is TGTGCCAGCAGTACTAGCGGGTGGGCCTACGAGCAGTACTTC.

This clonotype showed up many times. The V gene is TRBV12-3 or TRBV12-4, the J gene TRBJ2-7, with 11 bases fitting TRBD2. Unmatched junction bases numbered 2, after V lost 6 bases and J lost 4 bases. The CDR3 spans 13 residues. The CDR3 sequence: CASSRLAGYEQYF. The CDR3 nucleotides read TGTGCCAGCAGCCGACTAGCGGGGTACGAGCAGTACTTC.

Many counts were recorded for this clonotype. Here the CDR3 DNA reads TGTGCCAGCAGTTACTCAATCAACAGGGGATGGAGTGAAAAACTGTTTTTT. It codes for CASSYSINRGWSEKLFF. This chain connects TRBV6-5 to TRBJ1-4; 7 nucleotides match TRBD1. CDR1 and CDR2 from the germline V gene are MNHEY and SVGAGI. V lost 0 bases, J lost 7 bases, and 11 bases stayed unmatched. The CDR3 has 17 amino acids.

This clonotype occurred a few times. In DNA form, the CDR3 reads TGTGCCAGCAGTTCCCCGGGACTAGCTGAGCAGTTCTTC. This encodes CASSSPGLAEQFF. The chain is built from TRBV6-2 or TRBV6-3 and TRBJ2-1; TRBD2 agrees at 9 bases. The V segment lost 4 bases and the J segment 9 bases; nucleotides outside the gene matches: 4. CDR1 and CDR2 (germline): MNHEY, SVGEGT. The CDR3 covers 13 residues.

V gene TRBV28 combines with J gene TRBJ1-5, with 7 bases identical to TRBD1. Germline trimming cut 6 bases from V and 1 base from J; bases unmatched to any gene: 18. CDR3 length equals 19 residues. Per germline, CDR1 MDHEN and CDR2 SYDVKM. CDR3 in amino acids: CASSHRTGLGGPSNQPQHF. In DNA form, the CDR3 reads TGTGCCAGCAGCCATCGGACAGGACTTGGGGGCCCCAGCAATCAGCCCCAGCATTTT. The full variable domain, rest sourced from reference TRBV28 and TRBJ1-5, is DVKVTQSSRYLVKRTGEKVFLECVQDMDHENMFWYRQDPGLGLRLIYFSYDVKMKEKGDIPEGYSVSREKKERFSLILESASTNQTSMYLCASSHRTGLGGPSNQPQHFGDGTRLSIL.

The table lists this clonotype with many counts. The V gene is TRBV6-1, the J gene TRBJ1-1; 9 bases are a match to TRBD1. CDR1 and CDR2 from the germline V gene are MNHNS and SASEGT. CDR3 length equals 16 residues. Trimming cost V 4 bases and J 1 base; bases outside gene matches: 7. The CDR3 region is CASSAGTGRANTEAFF. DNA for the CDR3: TGTGCCAGCAGTGCCGGGACAGGGAGGGCGAACACTGAAGCTTTCTTT.

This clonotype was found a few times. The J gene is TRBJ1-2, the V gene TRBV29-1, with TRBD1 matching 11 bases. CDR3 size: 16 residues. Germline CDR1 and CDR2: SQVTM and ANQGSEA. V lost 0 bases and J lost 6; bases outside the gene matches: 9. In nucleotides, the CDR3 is TGCAGCGTTGAAGATAAGGGGGACAGGGGGAGAAATGGCTACACCTTC. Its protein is CSVEDKGDRGRNGYTF.

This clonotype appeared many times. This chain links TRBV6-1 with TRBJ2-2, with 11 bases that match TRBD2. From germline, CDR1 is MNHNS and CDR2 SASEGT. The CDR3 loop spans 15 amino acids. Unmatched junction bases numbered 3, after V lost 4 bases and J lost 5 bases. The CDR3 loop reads CASSATSGTTGELFF. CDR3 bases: TGTGCCAGCAGTGCGACTAGCGGGACAACCGGGGAGCTGTTTTTT.

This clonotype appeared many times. CDR3 amino acids: CASIWTGFSGANVLTF. In DNA form, the CDR3 reads TGTGCCAGCATTTGGACAGGATTCTCTGGGGCCAACGTCCTGACTTTC. This chain uses TRBV12-3 or TRBV12-4 with TRBJ2-6, with TRBD1 matching over 7 bases. The J segment lost 0 bases and the V segment lost 7 bases, leaving 6 bases of the junction unmatched. The CDR3 is 16 amino acids.

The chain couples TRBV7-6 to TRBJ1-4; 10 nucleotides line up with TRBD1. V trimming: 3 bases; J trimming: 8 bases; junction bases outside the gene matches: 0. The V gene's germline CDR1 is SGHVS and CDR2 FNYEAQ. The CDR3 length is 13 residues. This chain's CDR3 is CASSLTGGEKLFF. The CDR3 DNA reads TGTGCCAGCAGCTTGACAGGGGGCGAAAAACTGTTTTTT.

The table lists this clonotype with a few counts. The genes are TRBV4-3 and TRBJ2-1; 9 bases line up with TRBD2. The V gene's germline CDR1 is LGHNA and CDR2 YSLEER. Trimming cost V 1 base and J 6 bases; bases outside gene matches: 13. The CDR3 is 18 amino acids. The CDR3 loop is CASSQVIAGVYSFNEQFF. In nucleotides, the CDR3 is TGCGCCAGCAGCCAAGTCATAGCGGGAGTGTATAGTTTCAATGAGCAGTTCTTC.

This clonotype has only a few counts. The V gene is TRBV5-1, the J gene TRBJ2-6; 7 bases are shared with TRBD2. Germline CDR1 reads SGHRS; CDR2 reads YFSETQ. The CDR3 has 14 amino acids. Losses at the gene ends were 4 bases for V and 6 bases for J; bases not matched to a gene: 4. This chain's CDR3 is CASSHRGEANVLTF. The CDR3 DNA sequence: TGCGCCAGCAGCCATCGGGGGGAGGCCAACGTCCTGACTTTC.